The present TCR beta chain was sequenced within a study of blood T cell repertoires in COVID-19. Per the study methods: Estimation of nucleated cell counts relied on the amplification of reference gene primers. Some clones are missing from TCRdb's copy, which holds only in-frame ones; the method was immunoSEQ multiplex PCR. The DNA was the basis for D and trimming; V, J and clone size are from that table. The repertoire holds about 190,000 clones, 88% seen once, with 4% to 5.5% in the top ten. This CDR3 is built from 13 residues. V dropped 5 bases and J dropped 9; count of bases not matched to a gene: 6. Germline values: CDR1 KGHDR, CDR2 SFDVKD.

Sequencing was done on a sample of peripheral blood. This chain joins TRBV24-1 and TRBJ2-3; 8 bases line up with TRBD2. This clonotype originated in a human donor in a cohort sampled during active COVID-19. For the CDR3, the DNA is TGTGCCACCAGTGCTAACCCGGGGGGGACGCAGTATTTT. This codes for CATSANPGGTQYF.